This T cell receptor (beta chain) was found in a study of technical replicates of blood from several donors (dated by TCRdb to about 2017). Germline trimming: 6 bases from V, 4 bases from J; junction bases outside gene matches: 3. The cysteine opens and the phenylalanine closes a CDR3 of 12 amino acids. CDR3 DNA is the only sequence kept; it has 36 bases, read in frame from the first base. CDR1 and CDR2 are read off the germline V gene as ENHRY and SYGVKD. The receptor library was made with the immunoSEQ multiplex PCR assay. This is the immuneACCESS table as TCRdb keeps it, with only in-frame sequences that have V and J called. A part of the clones is gone; compared with another copy, unresolved V genes explain less than half, and the rest is unexplained. This sample has 75,000 to 100,000 clones in its table, and around 94% of those were observed once. Clones ranked in the top ten supply 0.25% of the sample.

On this clone: There is no known antigen for this receptor. Within one base of it there is no much larger clone, and no base qualities were kept.

The sequencing sample was made of T cells isolated from PBMCs. The V and J genes are TRBV10-3 and TRBJ2-7; 7 bases in the middle match TRBD1. The TCR originated in a human donor in good health. The bases are TGTGCCATCAGCGTGGGACAGTACGAGCAGTACTTC. Its protein is CAISVGQYEQYF.